These 15 T cell receptor beta chains came from one sample sequenced in a study of cytomegalovirus exposure and HLA in healthy donors. With 60 Vbeta and 13 Jbeta primers, the PCR was carried out. Generated by immunoSEQ multiplex PCR, the TCRdb table keeps only in-frame clones and is missing some. In the table there are some 140,000 clones, 60% to 85% of which are singletons. Sequenced: PBMCs. These receptors all come from a man in his thirties or forties in good health and CMV-seronegative.

The V call is TRBV28, the J call TRBJ1-6; no definite D call. CDR3 size: 14 residues. Germline V gene sequence: CDR1 MDHEN, CDR2 SYDVKM. The ends were cut back, 5 bases at V and 7 bases at J, with 12 bases in the middle. The CDR3 nucleotides read TGTGCCAGCAGTCGGAGTGCGCAGAATTCACCCCTCCACTTT. Translated: CASSRSAQNSPLHF.

The rearrangement uses TRBV6-5 and TRBJ1-5; D is possibly TRBD1 (6 bases). The CDR3 sequence is 13 residues long. Germline values: CDR1 MNHEY, CDR2 SVGAGI. The germline V and J ends were trimmed by 6 bases and 7 bases, with 13 bases remaining between them. CDR3 loop: CASSPAGVQPQHF. The CDR3 bases are TGTGCCAGCAGCCCGGCAGGGGTCCAGCCCCAGCATTTT.

The chain employs TRBV6-1 and TRBJ2-1; TRBD2 agrees at 7 bases. Germline values: CDR1 MNHNS, CDR2 SASEGT. V shed 4 bases, J shed 7 bases, and the junction held 7 bases outside the gene matches. The CDR3 consists of 14 residues. The DNA for the CDR3 is TGTGCCAGCAGTGCGCTAGCGGAGATTAATGAGCAGTTCTTC. It is translated as CASSALAEINEQFF.

This CDR3 is CSVEDPTPGGLGNEQFF. For the CDR3, the DNA is TGCAGCGTTGAAGATCCGACCCCGGGGGGCTTGGGGAATGAGCAGTTCTTC. The J gene is TRBJ2-1, the V gene TRBV29-1; tentatively, D is TRBD2 (7 bases). Germline V gene lookup returns CDR1 SQVTM and CDR2 ANQGSEA. Trimming stripped 0 bases from V and 7 bases from J, with 22 bases between. This CDR3 has 17 residues.

The chain carries TRBV7-9 and TRBJ1-1; no firm D call. Trimming left V 9 bases short and J 4 bases short, with 15 bases between. Germline CDR1 and CDR2: SEHNR and FQNEAQ (reference sequence). CDR3 size: 13 residues. The CDR3 is CASTGSRSTEAFF. CDR3 in DNA: TGTGCCAGTACCGGGTCCCGAAGCACTGAAGCTTTCTTT.

This clone has only one observation. The rearrangement uses TRBV2 and TRBJ2-1; D not certain. V shed 10 bases and J shed 5 bases, with 12 bases lying between them. Germline values: CDR1 SNHLY, CDR2 FYNNEI. The CDR3 has 12 residues. DNA of the CDR3: TGTGCCACCAAACGTGAGGACAATGAGCAGTTCTTC. This sequence encodes CATKREDNEQFF. The variable domain in full, with the rest retrieved from reference TRBV2 and TRBJ2-1, is EPEVTQTPSHQVTQMGQEVILRCVPISNHLYFYWYRQILGQKVEFLVSFYNNEISEKSEIFDDQFSVERPDGSNFTLKIRSTKLEDSAMYFCATKREDNEQFFGPGTRLTVL.

CDR3 region: CASSLSQAMNTEAFF. The DNA of the CDR3 is TGTGCCAGCAGCTTAAGCCAGGCGATGAACACTGAAGCTTTCTTT. The chain uses TRBV7-3 and TRBJ1-1, with D unclear. Germline V gene lookup returns CDR1 SGHTA and CDR2 FQGTGA. Trimming cost V 1 base and J 0 bases, with 9 bases left between them. There are 15 residues in the CDR3.

CDR3 DNA sequence: TGCAGCGTTCAGGGAAACTATGGCTACACCTTC. It codes for CSVQGNYGYTF. This rearrangement joins TRBV29-1 to TRBJ1-2; D might be TRBD1 (5 bases). Germline assignment: CDR1 SQVTM and CDR2 ANQGSEA. Trimming shortened V by 5 bases and J by 2 bases, and 6 bases separated the two germline ends. The length of the CDR3 is 11 residues.

V usage is TRBV6-1 and J usage is TRBJ2-7, with 8 bases that match TRBD1. Germline V gene lookup returns CDR1 MNHNS and CDR2 SASEGT. The CDR3 extends over 14 amino acids. The V and J ends lost 3 bases and 7 bases, in that order; junction bases with no gene match: 8. This chain's CDR3 is CASSDGQGMREQYF. CDR3 DNA: TGTGCCAGCAGTGATGGACAGGGAATGCGGGAGCAGTACTTC.

This clone was detected a few times. The chain uses TRBV7-8 and TRBJ2-7; D unresolved. Germline V lookup: CDR1 SGHVS, CDR2 FQNEAQ. The CDR3 has 13 amino acids. V was pared by 5 bases and J by 3 bases, with 11 bases between. This CDR3 is CASSTQALYEQYF. Written as DNA, the CDR3 is TGTGCCAGCAGCACACAAGCGCTCTACGAGCAGTACTTC. Filled out from reference TRBV7-8 and TRBJ2-7, the complete variable domain reads GAGVSQSPRYKVAKRGQDVALRCDPISGHVSLFWYQQALGQGPEFLTYFQNEAQLDKSGLPSDRFFAERPEGSVSTLKIQRTQQEDSAVYLCASSTQALYEQYFGPGTRLTVT.

This clone showed up just a few times. This rearrangement joins TRBV5-1 to TRBJ2-1, with 10 bases that match TRBD2. Germline CDR1 SGHRS, CDR2 YFSETQ. The ends lost 2 bases at V and 7 bases at J; junction bases unmatched: 3. The CDR3 loop spans 14 amino acids. The chain's CDR3 is CASSFLAGENEQFF. Here the CDR3 DNA reads TGCGCCAGCAGCTTTCTAGCGGGAGAAAATGAGCAGTTCTTC.

This clone turned up a few times. The J gene is TRBJ2-7, the V gene TRBV7-9; a possible D gene is TRBD2 (6 bases). Trimming took off 3 bases at V and 2 bases at J, with 11 bases between the two ends. Germline V lookup: CDR1 SEHNR, CDR2 FQNEAQ (reference sequence). The CDR3 covers 14 residues. The CDR3 bases are TGTGCCAGCAGCTTGGCGGGACCAACCTACGAGCAGTACTTC. Encoded protein: CASSLAGPTYEQYF.

This chain links TRBV13 with TRBJ2-2; 13 bases fit TRBD2. Germline CDR1 is PRHDT and CDR2 is FYEKMQ (reference sequence). CDR3 length: 17 amino acids. Germline trimming cut 5 bases from V and 4 bases from J; bases unmatched to any gene: 7. The CDR3 loop reads CASSAVLAGGPTGELFF. The CDR3 region has the DNA TGTGCCAGCAGCGCGGTACTAGCGGGAGGGCCCACCGGGGAGCTGTTTTTT.

This clone was counted a single time. The V and J genes are TRBV9 and TRBJ2-1, with a possible D match to TRBD2 (6 bases). This CDR3 is built from 14 residues. Trimming shortened V by 1 base and J by 8 bases, and 13 bases separated the two germline ends. The germline V gene has CDR1 SGDLS and CDR2 YYNGEE. The chain's CDR3 is CASSVPGPGDEQFF. The CDR3 coding sequence is TGTGCCAGCAGCGTACCGGGGCCGGGGGATGAGCAGTTCTTC.

CDR3 bases: TGCAGCGTTGACCCCAACGCAGCGGGCGGGGAGCTGTTTTTT. Its translation: CSVDPNAAGGELFF. The chain recombines TRBV29-1 with TRBJ2-2, with a weak D call TRBD2 (6 bases). Germline loops: CDR1 SQVTM, CDR2 ANQGSEA. The CDR3 has 14 amino acids. Trimming left V 3 bases short and J 7 bases short, with 15 bases between.